The present T cell receptor beta chain was sequenced within a study of human T cells and chemical hapten exposure. CDR1 and CDR2 from the germline V gene are ENHRY and SYGVKD. Trimming took 4 bases from V and 8 from J, leaving 11 bases between them. The CDR3 is made up of 13 amino acids. The library tagged each cDNA molecule with unique molecular identifiers. TCRdb analysed the reads with MiXCR anew, one entry per CDR3 protein. Here the sample spans 95,000 to 150,000 distinct CDR3 sequences, about 8.9% being singletons. The template was total RNA from unfractionated whole blood. The receptor comes from a human donor in good health. Some clones in this sample may be carry-over from other donors' samples. The sequenced material came from whole blood. The chain is built from TRBV10-3 and TRBJ1-4; weak D call: TRBD1 (5 bases). The CDR3 nucleotides read TGTGCCATCAGTGCCAGGGAGGGGGAAAAACTGTTTTTT. Translation: CAISAREGEKLFF.